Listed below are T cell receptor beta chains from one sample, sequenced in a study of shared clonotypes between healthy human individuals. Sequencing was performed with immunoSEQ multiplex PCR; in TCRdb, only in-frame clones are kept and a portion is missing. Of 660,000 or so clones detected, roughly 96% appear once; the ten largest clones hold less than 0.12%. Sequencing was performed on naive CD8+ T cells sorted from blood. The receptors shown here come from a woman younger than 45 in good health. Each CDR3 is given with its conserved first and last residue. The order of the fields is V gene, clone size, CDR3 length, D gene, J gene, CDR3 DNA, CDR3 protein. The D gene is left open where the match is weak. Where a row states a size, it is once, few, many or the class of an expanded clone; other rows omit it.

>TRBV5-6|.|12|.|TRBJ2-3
TGTGCCAGCAGCTTGTCTACAGATACGCAGTATTTT
CASSLSTDTQYF
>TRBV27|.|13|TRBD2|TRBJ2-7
TGTGCCAGTAGGGCTAGCGGGGGGCAAGAGCAGTACTTC
CASRASGGQEQYF
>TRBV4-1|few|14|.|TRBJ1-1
TGCGCCAGCAGCCAATGGGGACCGGACACTGAAGCTTTCTTT
CASSQWGPDTEAFF
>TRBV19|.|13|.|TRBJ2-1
TGTGCCAGTAGCACGGCCTCCTACAATGAGCAGTTCTTC
CASSTASYNEQFF
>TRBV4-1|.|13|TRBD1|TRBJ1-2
TGCGCCAGCAGCCAAGGTCGGACAGGGGGCAACACCTTC
CASSQGRTGGNTF
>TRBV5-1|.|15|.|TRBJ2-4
TGCGCCAGCAGCTGGAGAGGACATTTCAAAAACATTCAGTACTTC
CASSWRGHFKNIQYF
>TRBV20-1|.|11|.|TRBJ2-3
TGCAGGGTGACCATGGGAGATACGCAGTATTTT
CRVTMGDTQYF
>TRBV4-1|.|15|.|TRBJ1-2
TGCGCCAGCAGCCAAGATCTGGGGGCGTCCTATGGCTACACCTTC
CASSQDLGASYGYTF
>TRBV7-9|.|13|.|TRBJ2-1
TGTGCCAGCAGCTTAGATGAAGGGTGCGGACAGTTCTTC
CASSLDEGCGQFF
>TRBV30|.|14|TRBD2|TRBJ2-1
TGTGCCTACCAACTAGCGGGAGGGCACAATGAGCAGTTCTTC
CAYQLAGGHNEQFF
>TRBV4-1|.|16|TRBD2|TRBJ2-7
TGCGCCAGCAGACTAGCGGGAGGGTTAAACACCTACGAGCAGTACTTC
CASRLAGGLNTYEQYF
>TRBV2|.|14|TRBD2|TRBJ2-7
TGTGCCAGCGATGGCACTAGCGGGAACTACGAGCAGTACTTC
CASDGTSGNYEQYF
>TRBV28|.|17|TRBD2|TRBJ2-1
TGTGCCAGCAGTACTAGACTAGCGGGGTACCCCTACAATGAGCAGTTCTTC
CASSTRLAGYPYNEQFF
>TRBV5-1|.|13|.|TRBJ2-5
TGCGCCAGCAGCTTGGAGTGGGGAGAGACCCAGTACTTC
CASSLEWGETQYF
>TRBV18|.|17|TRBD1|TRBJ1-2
TGTGCCAGCTCACCGGGACAGGGGGCCTGGGGGTACTATGGCTACACCTTC
CASSPGQGAWGYYGYTF